The source of this T cell receptor (beta chain) is a study of regulatory T cells in long-lasting Graves disease. The V gene lost 5 bases and the J gene lost 4 bases, with 20 bases spanning the gap. Germline V gene sequence: CDR1 SGHAT, CDR2 FQNNGV. The CDR3 spans 16 residues. As concerns this clonotype: Antigen unknown.

The study's findings and limits: The study found lower TCR diversity in persistent Graves' patients than in newly diagnosed ones.

The time point denotes: newly diagnosed GD, antithyroid drugs for less than 3 months. The TCR library was made from RNA that had been extracted from PBMCs in TRIzol. Libraries of TCR beta came from iRepertoire HTBI primers plus Arm-PCR of CDR3 regions. In the source study's methods: Identification of gene segments yielded around 64 TRBV and about 14 TRBJ across samples. TCRdb re-called the multiplex PCR reads through MiXCR, storing one row per CDR3 protein. TCRdb, rather than the study authors, made the V and J calls. The sample carries 400,000 to 550,000 distinct CDR3 sequences, 15% recorded once. These data were also filed under a second study, of T cells in Graves' hyperthyroidism and ophthalmopathy. That publication notes: Aged 18 to 65, the patients had hyperthyroidism that was newly diagnosed and had lasted under 2 months.

The clonotype comes from a woman aged 25 to 39 with Graves disease. Sequencing was performed on peripheral blood mononuclear cells (PBMCs), taken at new diagnosis, from a patient treated with antithyroid drugs. The chain joins TRBV11-2 to TRBJ1-1; D remains ambiguous. CDR3 nucleotides: TGTGCCAGCAGCCAAGAGTGGAGACGACGGGGCACTGAAGCTTTCTTT. Its protein is CASSQEWRRRGTEAFF. Together with reference TRBV11-2 and TRBJ1-1, the CDR3 gives the full variable domain: EAGVAQSPRYKIIEKRQSVAFWCNPISGHATLYWYQQILGQGPKLLIQFQNNGVVDDSQLPKDRFSAERLKGVDSTLKIQPAKLEDSAVYLCASSQEWRRRGTEAFFGQGTRLTVV.